This T cell receptor beta chain was captured by sequencing in a study of radiation and T cells in renal cell carcinoma (dated by TCRdb to 2018 to 2020). About the full investigation: Samples came from a clinical trial, in which primary renal cell carcinomas received 15 Gy stereotactic body radiation therapy followed by nephrectomy 4 weeks later. In total, 50 to 60 samples underwent TCR beta sequencing: approximately 26 tumors plus 27 peripheral blood samples. Across all 53 samples, 4 million or so unique CDR3 nucleotide sequences encoding 2,658,974 unique CDR3 amino acid sequences were identified. Points the paper makes about the study in general: Because pretreatment tumor biopsies were not available, the baseline intratumoral presence of clonotypes could not be determined. Blood repertoire dynamics were not followed beyond 4 weeks after treatment. Because the trial had a single-armed design, the trial could not examine how radiation dose or scheduling affected the TCR repertoire. An increase in top tumor clonotypes in blood was observed from baseline to 2 weeks post-radiation, followed by contraction by 4 weeks, which was taken to suggest transient expansion of tumor-resident clones.

The intended sense of this specimen's time point label: blood 2 weeks post-SBRT. This specimen's treatment or condition label, interpreted: 15 Gy SBRT to primary tumor, nephrectomy 4 weeks later. To follow tumor-enriched clonotypes, serial peripheral blood was collected from radiation-treated patients at baseline and at 2 weeks and 4 weeks after SBRT. Every patient had renal cell carcinoma of clear cell pathology. Genomic DNA for TCR sequencing was prepared using the QIAamp DNA Blood Mini Kit (Qiagen). Samples were included in the analyses only if all quality control checks were passed. Note on this clone: This clone's antigen is unknown. No quality values exist for individual bases; no much larger clone is one base distant.

CDR3 length: 14 amino acids, cysteine to phenylalanine. Just CDR3 DNA is preserved here, 42 bases in frame from base 1. Per the germline V gene, MNHNS is the CDR1 and SASEGT is the CDR2. V is clipped by 5 bases and J by 6 bases, and the sequence between their germline boundaries is 13 bases long. TCR beta libraries were generated from genomic DNA with the immunoSEQ kit, following the manufacturer's recommendations. To prepare libraries, a first multiplex PCR with proprietary primers was run, followed by a second PCR that added unique barcodes, and a bead cleanup was done after each round. Each sample batch included a kit-provided positive control reaction and a negative control reaction. The final libraries were assessed on an Agilent 4200 TapeStation D1000 ScreenTape, pooled by volume, and quantified by qPCR. An Illumina NextSeq500 fitted with a MidOutput 150-cycle cartridge performed the sequencing, running 156 Read1 cycles and 15 Index1 cycles with the kit's custom primers. The pooled library was loaded at roughly 0.93 pM, with an approximately 21% PhiX control spiked in. The original methods were these. Vendor-processed data were analyzed in R, with a clonotype defined as all T cells sharing the same CDR3 nucleotide sequence. In the clone abundance analyses, frequencies were normalized to the 10,000 most abundant clones in each sample. Public T cell clones, which averaged fewer than five per sample, were excluded before analysis. An abundance difference of at least 32-fold between compartments was the criterion for calling clonotypes tumor-enriched or baseline blood-enriched. A beta-binomial differential abundance model was applied to find clonotypes that expanded or contracted between blood time points. Tumor-blood repertoire similarity was measured with the Baroni-Urbani and Buser coefficient, and groups were compared using two-tailed Wilcoxon tests in R. TCRdb retrieved this table from immuneACCESS and kept in-frame rearrangements only. Not all clones are present; in checked studies, unresolved V genes account for under half, and no reason is known for the remainder. V and J calls plus clone size are reproduced from that table; the DNA served to infer D and trimming. For this sample the table gives approximately 23,000 clones, of which roughly 80% were detected only once. The top ten clones comprise approximately 30% of the sample.

The source was blood, collected from a patient whose treatment included radiotherapy and nephrectomy. The sequence was collected from a man between 60 and 70 years old with renal cell carcinoma. This receptor chain uses TRBV6-1 and TRBJ1-4; perhaps TRBD1 is the D gene, with 6 bases matching. The nucleotides are TGTGCCAGCAGTAGGACAGTTGAGCATGAAAAACTGTTTTTT. It specifies CASSRTVEHEKLFF.